The 21 T cell receptor beta chains below come from one sample, sequenced in a study of T cell changes during pregnancy in multiple sclerosis. The method was immunoSEQ multiplex PCR; TCRdb's version includes in-frame clones alone and lacks a portion of them. Counted here are 25,000 to 35,000 clones, more than 70% occurring once; the ten biggest clones make up about 5.4%. Sequencing used CD8+ T cells from peripheral blood mononuclear cells, obtained in the first trimester of pregnancy. The receptors were gathered from a female donor with multiple sclerosis, enrolled in a pregnancy study.

The chain is built from TRBV6-1 and TRBJ2-2, with TRBD2 as a possible D gene (5 bases). Germline V gene data show CDR1 as MNHNS and CDR2 as SASEGT. This CDR3 has 14 residues. V lost 0 bases and J 4 bases, leaving 6 bases between the germline ends. CDR3 DNA: TGTGCCAGCAGTGAAGCGGGAGTCACCGGGGAGCTGTTTTTT. It specifies CASSEAGVTGELFF.

V and J are TRBV5-5 and TRBJ1-5; D may be TRBD1 (5 bases). CDR1 SGHKS and CDR2 YYEKEE come from the germline V gene (reference sequence). The CDR3 spans 16 residues. V was shortened by 3 bases and J by 3 bases, with 16 bases between the two germline ends. The CDR3 sequence is CASSSMQGINNQPQHF. In nucleotides, the CDR3 is TGTGCCAGCAGCTCTATGCAGGGAATAAACAATCAGCCCCAGCATTTT.

This clone was seen just once. V and J are TRBV7-8 and TRBJ2-2; 10 bases are a match to TRBD2. The CDR3 has 16 residues. Germline loops: CDR1 SGHVS, CDR2 FQNEAQ. This CDR3 reads CAISRLAGATTGELFF. In nucleotides, the CDR3 is TGTGCGATTTCCAGGCTAGCGGGAGCGACCACCGGGGAGCTGTTTTTT.

This clone was detected once. V and J are TRBV2 and TRBJ2-7; 8 bases map to TRBD2. This CDR3 has 15 amino acids. Trimming removed 3 bases from V and 2 bases from J; junction bases left unmatched: 6. CDR1 is SNHLY, CDR2 FYNNEI, per germline. The CDR3 bases are TGTGCCAGCAGTGAGGGTAGCGGGACGACCTACGAGCAGTACTTC. The encoded protein is CASSEGSGTTYEQYF. Using reference TRBV2 and TRBJ2-7 for the parts outside the CDR3, the full variable domain is EPEVTQTPSHQVTQMGQEVILRCVPISNHLYFYWYRQILGQKVEFLVSFYNNEISEKSEIFDDQFSVERPDGSNFTLKIRSTKLEDSAMYFCASSEGSGTTYEQYFGPGTRLTVT.

By sample fraction, this clone is large. This chain joins TRBV7-9 and TRBJ2-1; weak D call: TRBD1 (6 bases). Trimming took 4 bases from V and 5 from J, leaving 15 bases between them. The CDR3 is made up of 15 amino acids. Germline CDR1 SEHNR, CDR2 FQNEAQ (reference sequence). This CDR3 reads CASSSTSPGDNEQFF. CDR3 bases: TGTGCCAGCAGCTCCACATCCCCAGGGGACAATGAGCAGTTCTTC. Supplemented by reference TRBV7-9 and TRBJ2-1, the full variable domain reads DTGVSQNPRHKITKRGQNVTFRCDPISEHNRLYWYRQTLGQGPEFLTYFQNEAQLEKSRLLSDRFSAERPKGSFSTLEIQRTEQGDSAMYLCASSSTSPGDNEQFFGPGTRLTVL.

V is TRBV7-2 and J is TRBJ1-5; no definite D call. The CDR3 spans 16 residues. Trimming took 3 bases from V and 0 from J, leaving 12 bases between them. Germline CDR1 is SGHTA and CDR2 is FQGNSA. CDR3 protein: CASSLQTDYSNQPQHF. The CDR3 DNA reads as TGTGCCAGCAGCTTGCAGACGGACTATAGCAATCAGCCCCAGCATTTT.

CDR3 residues: CASSLLVSTKRNEQFF. CDR3 coding DNA: TGTGCCAGCAGTTTACTGGTCAGCACCAAGAGGAATGAGCAGTTCTTC. The chain combines TRBV27 with TRBJ2-1; D not resolved. This CDR3 has 16 amino acids. In germline, CDR1 is MNHEY, CDR2 SMNVEV (reference sequence). V gave up 2 bases and J gave up 7 bases, with 18 bases separating them.

The rearrangement uses TRBV28 and TRBJ1-5, with 7 bases lining up with TRBD1. Germline CDR1 reads MDHEN; CDR2 reads SYDVKM. J gave up 4 bases and V 3 bases, and 21 bases lay outside the gene matches. CDR3 length: 20 amino acids. In DNA, the CDR3 is TGTGCCAGCAGTTTGGTGGTAGACAGGGTTTTTGGGAGGCTGAATCAGCCCCAGCATTTT. This codes for CASSLVVDRVFGRLNQPQHF.

The CDR3 nucleotides are TGTGCCAGCGGGCGGGGGTACGTCGAGAGCTCCTACAATGAGCAGTTCTTC. It specifies CASGRGYVESSYNEQFF. The chain is built from TRBV7-6 and TRBJ2-1; 7 bases match TRBD2. The junction had 13 bases not matched to a gene; V was cut back by 8 bases and J by 0 bases. There are 17 residues in the CDR3. CDR1 is SGHVS and CDR2 is FNYEAQ in the germline V gene.

This chain links TRBV5-1 with TRBJ1-1; 11 positions match TRBD1. Germline-derived CDR1 and CDR2 are SGHRS and YFSETQ. J gave up 1 base and V 4 bases, and 12 bases lay outside the gene matches. The CDR3 is made up of 18 amino acids. The CDR3 DNA follows: TGCGCCAGCAGCGACCGGACAGGGGGCGATTCAGGGAACACTGAAGCTTTCTTT. Its translation is CASSDRTGGDSGNTEAFF.

This chain links TRBV19 with TRBJ2-7; TRBD2 is a possible D gene (5 bases). The CDR3 runs to 17 residues. The V gene's germline CDR1 is LNHDA and CDR2 SQIVND (reference sequence). The V end was cut by 4 bases, the J end by 3 bases, with 22 bases between. DNA for the CDR3: TGTGCCAGTAGTACAACCAAAACGGGAACGTACCTCTACGAGCAGTACTTC. It is translated as CASSTTKTGTYLYEQYF.

This chain uses TRBV19 with TRBJ2-3; unclear D gene. This CDR3 contains 12 residues. V was trimmed by 4 bases and J by 4 bases, leaving 6 bases between them. CDR1 is LNHDA, CDR2 SQIVND, per germline (reference sequence). DNA of the CDR3: TGTGCCAGTAGTAATCGCGCAGATACGCAGTATTTT. This codes for CASSNRADTQYF.

V gene TRBV15 combines with J gene TRBJ2-7; 14 bases align to TRBD2. V shed 3 bases and J 7 bases; nucleotides not matched to a gene: 2. The CDR3 length is 14 residues. CDR1 is LNHNV and CDR2 is YYDKDF in the germline V gene (reference sequence). CDR3 residues: CATSRGLAGVEQYF. CDR3 nucleotides: TGTGCCACCAGCAGGGGACTAGCGGGAGTAGAGCAGTACTTC.

CDR3 nucleotide sequence: TGTGCCAGTAGTGGGGGACACCTGAACACTGAAGCTTTCTTT. Translating gives CASSGGHLNTEAFF. The V call is TRBV19, the J call TRBJ1-1, with a possible D match to TRBD1 (6 bases). The CDR3 contains 14 residues. Germline V gene data show CDR1 as LNHDA and CDR2 as SQIVND (reference sequence). V was pared by 5 bases and J by 0 bases, with 10 bases between.

This sequence joins TRBV6-6 and TRBJ2-7; TRBD2 might be the D (6 bases). V lost 6 bases and J 7 bases, leaving 7 bases between the germline ends. Per the germline V gene, CDR1 is MNHNY and CDR2 is SVGAGI (reference sequence). This CDR3 is 10 amino acids long. The CDR3 spells CASRAGEQYF. The DNA for the CDR3 is TGTGCCAGCAGAGCGGGTGAGCAGTACTTC.

The chain uses TRBV27 and TRBJ2-1; 11 nucleotides agree with TRBD1. This CDR3 contains 14 residues. The trim removed 2 bases at V and 7 bases at J, leaving 1 base unmatched. Germline loops: CDR1 MNHEY, CDR2 SMNVEV (reference sequence). Here the CDR3 DNA reads TGTGCCAGCAGTTTAGGGACAGGGGGGAATGAGCAGTTCTTC. Translating gives CASSLGTGGNEQFF.

J is TRBJ2-4 and V is TRBV7-9; TRBD1 agrees at 8 bases. The V gene's germline CDR1 is SEHNR and CDR2 FQNEAQ (reference sequence). Trimming took 4 bases from V and 0 from J; bases not matched to a gene: 5. This CDR3 is built from 16 residues. CDR3 protein: CASSSRQGLAKNIQYF. Here the CDR3 DNA reads TGTGCCAGCAGCTCCCGACAGGGGCTAGCCAAAAACATTCAGTACTTC.

The chain is built from TRBV4-2 and TRBJ2-2; D remains ambiguous. CDR1 and CDR2 (germline): LGHNA, YNFKEQ. The ends were cut back, 0 bases at V and 5 bases at J, with 7 bases in the middle. CDR3 length: 14 amino acids. The CDR3, as DNA: TGTGCCAGCAGCCAAGAAGAGGTTACCGGGGAGCTGTTTTTT. Protein: CASSQEEVTGELFF.

The V and J genes are TRBV9 and TRBJ2-3; tentative D call: TRBD2 (5 bases). CDR1 and CDR2 (germline): SGDLS, YYNGEE. The germline V and J ends were trimmed by 0 bases and 6 bases, with 20 bases remaining between them. This CDR3 is 17 amino acids long. As DNA, the CDR3 is TGTGCCAGCAGCGTAGTACCCCCCGGGGTGTTCGGCGATACGCAGTATTTT. Translating it yields CASSVVPPGVFGDTQYF.

The chain employs TRBV27 and TRBJ2-5, with D possibly being TRBD2 (6 bases). The V end was cut by 3 bases, the J end by 4 bases, with 12 bases between. CDR3 length equals 14 residues. From germline, CDR1 is MNHEY and CDR2 SMNVEV (reference sequence). The DNA of the CDR3 is TGTGCCAGCAGTTTGCGGGGCCCGACAGAGACCCAGTACTTC. Translation gives CASSLRGPTETQYF.

This chain connects TRBV6-6 to TRBJ2-1; 8 nucleotides align to TRBD2. The CDR3 runs 14 residues. Germline V CDR1 and CDR2: MNHNY, SVGAGI (reference sequence). V shed 4 bases, J shed 8 bases, and the junction held 7 bases outside the gene matches. The CDR3 DNA is TGTGCCAGCAGTTTAGCGGGAAACGGCTATGAGCAGTTCTTC. Its translation is CASSLAGNGYEQFF.